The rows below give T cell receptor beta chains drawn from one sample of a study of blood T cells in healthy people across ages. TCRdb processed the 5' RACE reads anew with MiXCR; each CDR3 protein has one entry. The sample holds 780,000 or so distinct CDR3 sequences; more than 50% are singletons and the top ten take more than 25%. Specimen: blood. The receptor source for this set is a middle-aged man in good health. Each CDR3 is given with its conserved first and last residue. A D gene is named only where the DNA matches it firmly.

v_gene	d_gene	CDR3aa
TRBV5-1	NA	CASSLVADERYF
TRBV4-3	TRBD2	CASSPGLAGAETQYF
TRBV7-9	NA	CASDSPGTEQFF
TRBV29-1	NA	CSVRTGRGQETQYF
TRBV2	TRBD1	CASSLETGASTDTQYF
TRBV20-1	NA	CSAGEISGAETPLHF
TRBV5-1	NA	CASSPGILGGNQPQHF
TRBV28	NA	CASSFRTVNNEQFF
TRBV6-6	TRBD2	CASMTSSRANVLTF
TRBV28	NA	CASNLEGDWDTQYF
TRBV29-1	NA	CSVVRNTEAFF
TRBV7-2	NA	CVSSLRHSSYEQYF
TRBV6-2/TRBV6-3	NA	CASIHPGGQQSPGQFF
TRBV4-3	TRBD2	CASSQGAGVRRDTQYF
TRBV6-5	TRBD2	CASSLAGGPVIETQYF
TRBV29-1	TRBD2	CSVGASGTDEQYF
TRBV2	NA	CASSDLGGGGFDGANVLTF
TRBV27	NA	CASTEGGSTDTQYF
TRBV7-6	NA	CASSAAGLGWDEQYF
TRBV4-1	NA	CASSQDGGQFPQPQHF
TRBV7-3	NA	CASRYKGGRINTEAFF
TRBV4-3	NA	CASSQEASRIQETQYF
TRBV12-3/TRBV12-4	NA	CASSFGPYSNQPQHF
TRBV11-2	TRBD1	CASSFLGQGAGQYF
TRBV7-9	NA	CASSRPGRREDEKLFF
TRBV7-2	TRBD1	CASSPGGQGGHEQFF
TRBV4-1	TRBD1	CASSPPTGYDGYTF
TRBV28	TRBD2	CASSFASGLAGGNNEQFF
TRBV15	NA	CATSREGFYGYTF
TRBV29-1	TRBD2	CSVQAGGSYEQYF
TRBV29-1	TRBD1	CSGMTGAAIDATNEKLFF
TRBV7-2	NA	CASSSRGRAPGNEQFF
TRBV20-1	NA	CSAQGLGNEQFF
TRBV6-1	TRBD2	CASIQLAGVFDEQFF
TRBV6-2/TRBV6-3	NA	CASSRAYGGYNEQYF
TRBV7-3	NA	CASSPIAGASTDTQYF
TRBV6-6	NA	CASSPRKGEQYF
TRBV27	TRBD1	CASSSSTGGRGYTF
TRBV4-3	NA	CASSQDAGYFETQYF
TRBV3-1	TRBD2	CASSQVASGDYTDTQYF
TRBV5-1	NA	CASSLTEAGPGTNEQFF
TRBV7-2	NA	CASSFSVDPGNTIYF
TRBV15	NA	CATSRDLSRREQFF
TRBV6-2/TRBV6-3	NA	CASSYSEREQYF
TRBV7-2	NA	CASSLVMLGANVLTF
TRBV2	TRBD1	CASKTGTGKIPQHF
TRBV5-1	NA	CASSSPGTETQYF
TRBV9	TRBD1	CASSGQGARRTEAFF
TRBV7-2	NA	CASGILGGVGEKLFF
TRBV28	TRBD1	CASSPWGDRVSGYTF
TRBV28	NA	CASTPNKAGRTRNEQFF
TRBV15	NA	CATSRDLQLNEKLFF
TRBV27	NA	CASMRQDPLYNSPLHF
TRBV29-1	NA	CSVDRGGSSYNEQFF
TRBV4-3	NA	CASSQTGQTNEKLFF
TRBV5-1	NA	CASRDGGISSETQYF
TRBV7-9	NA	CASSSTPGPNTEAFF
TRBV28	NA	CASSSFQGDFSTYGYTF
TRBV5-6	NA	CASSRGPGAYEQFF